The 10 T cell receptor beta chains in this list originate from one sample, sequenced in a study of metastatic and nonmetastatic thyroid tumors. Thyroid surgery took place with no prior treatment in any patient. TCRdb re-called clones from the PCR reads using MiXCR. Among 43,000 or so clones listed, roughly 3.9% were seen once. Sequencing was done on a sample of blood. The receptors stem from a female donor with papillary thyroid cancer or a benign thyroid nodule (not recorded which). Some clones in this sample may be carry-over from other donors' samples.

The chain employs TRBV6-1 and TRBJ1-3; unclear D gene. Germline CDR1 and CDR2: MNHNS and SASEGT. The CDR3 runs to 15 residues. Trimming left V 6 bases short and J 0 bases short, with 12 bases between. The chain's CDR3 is CASRPGPNSGNTIYF. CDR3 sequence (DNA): TGTGCCAGCAGGCCCGGACCAAACTCTGGAAACACCATATATTTT.

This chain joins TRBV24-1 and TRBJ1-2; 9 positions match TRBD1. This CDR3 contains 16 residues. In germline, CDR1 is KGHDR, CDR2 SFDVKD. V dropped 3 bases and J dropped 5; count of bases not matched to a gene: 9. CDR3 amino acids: CATSDAGTGRGYGYTF. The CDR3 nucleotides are TGTGCCACCAGTGATGCCGGGACAGGGAGAGGGTATGGCTACACCTTC.

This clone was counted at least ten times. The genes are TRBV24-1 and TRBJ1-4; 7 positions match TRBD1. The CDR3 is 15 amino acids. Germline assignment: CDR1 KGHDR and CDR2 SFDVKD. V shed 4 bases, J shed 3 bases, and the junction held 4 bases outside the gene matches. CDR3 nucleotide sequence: TGTGCCACCAGTGAAGGACAGGCCGCTAATGAAAAACTGTTTTTT. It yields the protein CATSEGQAANEKLFF.

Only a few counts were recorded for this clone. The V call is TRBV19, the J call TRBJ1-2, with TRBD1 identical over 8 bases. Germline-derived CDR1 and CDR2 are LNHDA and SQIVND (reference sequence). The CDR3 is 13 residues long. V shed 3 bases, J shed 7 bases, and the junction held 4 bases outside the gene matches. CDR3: CASSIRTGRGYTF. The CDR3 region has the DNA TGTGCCAGTAGTATTAGGACAGGGCGTGGCTACACCTTC.

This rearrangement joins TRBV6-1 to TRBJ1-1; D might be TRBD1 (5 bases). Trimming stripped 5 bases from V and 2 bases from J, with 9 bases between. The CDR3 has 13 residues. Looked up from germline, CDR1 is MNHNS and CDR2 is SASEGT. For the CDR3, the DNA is TGTGCCAGCAGTCTGACAGCAAACACTGAAGCTTTCTTT. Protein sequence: CASSLTANTEAFF.

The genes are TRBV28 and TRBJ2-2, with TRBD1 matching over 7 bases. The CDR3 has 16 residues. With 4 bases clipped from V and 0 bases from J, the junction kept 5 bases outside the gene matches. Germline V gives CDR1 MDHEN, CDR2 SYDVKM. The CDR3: CASSYTGTANTGELFF. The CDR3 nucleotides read TGTGCCAGCAGTTATACCGGGACAGCGAACACCGGGGAGCTGTTTTTT.

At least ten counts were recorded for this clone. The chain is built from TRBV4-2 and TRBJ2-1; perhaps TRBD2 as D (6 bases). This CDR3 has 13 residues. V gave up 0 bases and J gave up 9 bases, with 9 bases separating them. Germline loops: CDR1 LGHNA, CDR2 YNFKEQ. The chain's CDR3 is CASSQDLGGEQFF. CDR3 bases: TGTGCCAGCAGCCAAGATCTGGGAGGTGAGCAGTTCTTC.

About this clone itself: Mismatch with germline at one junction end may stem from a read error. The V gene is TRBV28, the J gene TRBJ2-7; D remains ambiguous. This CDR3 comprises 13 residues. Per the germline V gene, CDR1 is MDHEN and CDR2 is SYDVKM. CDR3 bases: TGTGCCAGCCTTCTGCCAGGCTCCCCCGAACAGAACTTC. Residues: CASLLPGSPEQNF.

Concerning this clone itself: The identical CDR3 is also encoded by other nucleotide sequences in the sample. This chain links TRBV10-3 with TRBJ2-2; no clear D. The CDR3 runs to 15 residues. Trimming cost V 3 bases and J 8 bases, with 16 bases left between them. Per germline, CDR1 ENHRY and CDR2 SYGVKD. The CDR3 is CAISEVTVSVGELFF. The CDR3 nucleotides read TGTGCCATCAGTGAAGTAACTGTCTCGGTAGGGGAGCTGTTTTTT.

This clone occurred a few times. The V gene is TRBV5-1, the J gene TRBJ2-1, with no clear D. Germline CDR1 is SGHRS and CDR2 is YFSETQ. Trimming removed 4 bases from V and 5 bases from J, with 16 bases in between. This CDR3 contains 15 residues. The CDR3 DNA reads TGCGCCAGCAGCCGGTGCGGTAGGGCGGACAATGAGCAGTTCTTC. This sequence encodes CASSRCGRADNEQFF.